Given below is one T cell receptor beta chain in context. Libraries were prepared by immunoSEQ multiplex PCR; TCRdb keeps only in-frame clonotypes and omits some of them. The sample shows more than 140,000 clones, roughly nine tenths of them seen only once. This sample stems from a study of control samples from healthy donors and cancer patients. Germline V gene data show CDR1 as SGHTA and CDR2 as FQGNSA. V trimming: 4 bases; J trimming: 5 bases; junction bases outside the gene matches: 14. This CDR3 comprises 18 residues. The J gene is TRBJ2-5, the V gene TRBV7-2, with 12 nucleotides matching TRBD1. The material sequenced was blood. This receptor was taken from a man younger than 35 in good health. The CDR3 loop is CASSSFPGTGGGRETQYF. The DNA for the CDR3 is TGTGCCAGCAGCTCTTTCCCCGGGACAGGGGGCGGACGGGAGACCCAGTACTTC.